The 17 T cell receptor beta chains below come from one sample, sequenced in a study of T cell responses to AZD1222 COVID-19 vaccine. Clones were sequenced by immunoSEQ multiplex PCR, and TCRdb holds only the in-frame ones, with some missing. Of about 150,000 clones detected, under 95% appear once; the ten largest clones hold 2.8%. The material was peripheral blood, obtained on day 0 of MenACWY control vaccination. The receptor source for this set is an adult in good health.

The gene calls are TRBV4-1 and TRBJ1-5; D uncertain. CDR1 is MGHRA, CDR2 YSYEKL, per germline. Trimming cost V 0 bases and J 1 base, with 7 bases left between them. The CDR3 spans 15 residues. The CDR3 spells CASSQDGRSNQPQHF. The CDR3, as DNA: TGCGCCAGCAGCCAAGATGGCAGGAGCAATCAGCCCCAGCATTTT.

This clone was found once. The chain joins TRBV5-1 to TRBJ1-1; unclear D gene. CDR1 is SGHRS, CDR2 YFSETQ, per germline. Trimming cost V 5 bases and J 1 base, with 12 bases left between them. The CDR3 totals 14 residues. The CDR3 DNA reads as TGCGCCAGCAGTCTCCGGACGGGGAACACTGAAGCTTTCTTT. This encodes CASSLRTGNTEAFF.

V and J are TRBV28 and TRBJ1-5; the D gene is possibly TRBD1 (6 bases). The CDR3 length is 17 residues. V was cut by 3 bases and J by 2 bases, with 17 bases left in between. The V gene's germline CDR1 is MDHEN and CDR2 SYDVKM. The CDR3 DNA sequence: TGTGCCAGCAGTTTTCCGGTACAGGGTTCTCGCAATCAGCCCCAGCATTTT. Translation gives CASSFPVQGSRNQPQHF.

CDR3 sequence: CASSRRGGGNQPQHF. The CDR3 DNA sequence: TGTGCCAGCAGCCGTAGAGGAGGTGGCAATCAGCCCCAGCATTTT. The V and J genes are TRBV27 and TRBJ1-5; D is unclear. Trimming left V 6 bases short and J 2 bases short, with 14 bases between. The CDR3 extends over 15 amino acids. Germline lookup yields CDR1 MNHEY and CDR2 SMNVEV (reference sequence).

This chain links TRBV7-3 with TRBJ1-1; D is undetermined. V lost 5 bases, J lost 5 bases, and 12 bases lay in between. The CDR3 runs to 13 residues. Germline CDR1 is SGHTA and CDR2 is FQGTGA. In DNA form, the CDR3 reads TGTGCCAGCAGCCTAAGCCGGGTTACTGAAGCTTTCTTT. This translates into CASSLSRVTEAFF. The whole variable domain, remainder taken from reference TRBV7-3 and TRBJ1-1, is GAGVSQTPSNKVTEKGKYVELRCDPISGHTALYWYRQSLGQGPEFLIYFQGTGAADDSGLPNDRFFAVRPEGSVSTLKIQRTERGDSAVYLCASSLSRVTEAFFGQGTRLTVV.

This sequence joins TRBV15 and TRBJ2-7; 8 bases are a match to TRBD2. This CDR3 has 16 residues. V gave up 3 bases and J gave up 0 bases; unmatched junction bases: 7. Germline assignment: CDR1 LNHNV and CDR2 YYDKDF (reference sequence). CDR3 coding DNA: TGTGCCACCAGCAGGAGATCGGGGGGGAGCTCCTACGAGCAGTACTTC. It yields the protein CATSRRSGGSSYEQYF. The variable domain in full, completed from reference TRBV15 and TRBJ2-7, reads DAMVIQNPRYQVTQFGKPVTLSCSQTLNHNVMYWYQQKSSQAPKLLFHYYDKDFNNEADTPDNFQSRRPNTSFCFLDIRSPGLGDTAMYLCATSRRSGGSSYEQYFGPGTRLTVT.

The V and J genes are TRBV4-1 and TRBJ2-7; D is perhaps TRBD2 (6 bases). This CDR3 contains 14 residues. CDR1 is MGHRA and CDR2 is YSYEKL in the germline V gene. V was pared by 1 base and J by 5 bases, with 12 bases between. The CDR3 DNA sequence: TGCGCCAGCAGCCAAGGCGGGGAATGGGACGAGCAGTACTTC. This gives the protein CASSQGGEWDEQYF.

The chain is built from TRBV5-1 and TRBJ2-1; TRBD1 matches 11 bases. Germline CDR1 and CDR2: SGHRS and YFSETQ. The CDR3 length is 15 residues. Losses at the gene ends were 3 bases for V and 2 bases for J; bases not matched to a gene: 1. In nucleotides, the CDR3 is TGCGCCAGCAGCTGGGGACAGGGGGCCTACAATGAGCAGTTCTTC. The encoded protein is CASSWGQGAYNEQFF.

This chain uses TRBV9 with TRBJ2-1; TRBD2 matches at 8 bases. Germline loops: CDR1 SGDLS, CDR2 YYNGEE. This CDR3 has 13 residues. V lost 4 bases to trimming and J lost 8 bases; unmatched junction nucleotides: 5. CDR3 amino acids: CASSLAGLDEQFF. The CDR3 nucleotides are TGTGCCAGCAGCTTAGCGGGGTTGGATGAGCAGTTCTTC.

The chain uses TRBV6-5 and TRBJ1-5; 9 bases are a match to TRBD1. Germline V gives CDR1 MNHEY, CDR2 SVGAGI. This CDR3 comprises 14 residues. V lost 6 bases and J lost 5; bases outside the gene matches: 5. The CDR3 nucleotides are TGTGCCAGCAGCGGACAGGGGCCCTATCAGCCCCAGCATTTT. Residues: CASSGQGPYQPQHF.

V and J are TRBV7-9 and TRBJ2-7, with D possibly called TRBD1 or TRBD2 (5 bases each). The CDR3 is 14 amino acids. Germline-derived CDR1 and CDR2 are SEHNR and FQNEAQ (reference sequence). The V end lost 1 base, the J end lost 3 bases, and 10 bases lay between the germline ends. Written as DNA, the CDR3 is TGTGCCAGCAGCTTAGTGGGGGAAAACTACGAGCAGTACTTC. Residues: CASSLVGENYEQYF.

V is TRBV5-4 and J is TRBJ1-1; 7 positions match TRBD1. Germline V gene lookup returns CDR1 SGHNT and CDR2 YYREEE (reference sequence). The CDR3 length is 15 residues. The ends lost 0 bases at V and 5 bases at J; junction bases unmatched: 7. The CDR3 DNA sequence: TGTGCCAGCAGCTTGGATAAGGGGGCATGGACTGAAGCTTTCTTT. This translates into CASSLDKGAWTEAFF.

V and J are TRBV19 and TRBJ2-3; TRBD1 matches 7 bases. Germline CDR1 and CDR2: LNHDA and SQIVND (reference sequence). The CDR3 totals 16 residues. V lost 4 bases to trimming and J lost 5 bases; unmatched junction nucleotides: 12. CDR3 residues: CASSTSPPDRVDTQYF. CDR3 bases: TGTGCCAGTAGTACGAGCCCTCCCGACAGGGTAGATACGCAGTATTTT.

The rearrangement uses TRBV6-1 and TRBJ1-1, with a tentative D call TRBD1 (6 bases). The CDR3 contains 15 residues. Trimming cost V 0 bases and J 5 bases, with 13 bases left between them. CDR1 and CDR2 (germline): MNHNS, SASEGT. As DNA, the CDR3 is TGTGCCAGCAGTGAAGCCGGGCAGGGGAGGACTGAAGCTTTCTTT. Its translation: CASSEAGQGRTEAFF.

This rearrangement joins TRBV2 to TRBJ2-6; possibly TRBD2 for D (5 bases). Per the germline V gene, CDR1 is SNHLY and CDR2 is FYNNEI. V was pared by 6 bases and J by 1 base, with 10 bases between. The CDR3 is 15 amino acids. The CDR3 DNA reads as TGTGCCAGCAGCCTAACTAGTTCTGGGGCCAACGTCCTGACTTTC. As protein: CASSLTSSGANVLTF.

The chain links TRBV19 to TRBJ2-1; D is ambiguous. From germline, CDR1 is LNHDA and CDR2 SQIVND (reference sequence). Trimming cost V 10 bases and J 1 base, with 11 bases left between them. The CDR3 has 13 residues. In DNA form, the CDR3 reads TGTGCCACCCGACCGCAATCCTACAATGAGCAGTTCTTC. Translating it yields CATRPQSYNEQFF.

CDR3 sequence: CASSQSGIGGLSYTF. CDR3 sequence (DNA): TGTGCCAGCAGCCAATCAGGGATTGGGGGTTTAAGCTACACCTTC. The V gene is TRBV14, the J gene TRBJ1-2; possibly TRBD1 for D (5 bases). Germline values: CDR1 SGHDN, CDR2 FVKESK. This CDR3 region has 15 residues. The germline V and J ends were trimmed by 2 bases and 9 bases, with 19 bases remaining between them.